This T cell receptor (beta chain) was recovered during a study of PD-1 blockade in classical Hodgkin lymphoma. At the level of the study: Patients got intravenous nivolumab 3 mg/kg every 2 weeks. Findings of the study overall: The CD4+ diversity rise by C4D1 was clearest in complete responders. Newly diagnosed patients were reported to start with lower TCR diversity than healthy donors.

The germline V gene has CDR1 LGHNA and CDR2 YNFKEQ. The CDR3 has 15 residues. Trimming removed 1 base from V and 8 bases from J; junction bases left unmatched: 5. As concerns this clone: Its antigen is still unknown.

Profiled with immunoSEQ multiplex PCR; TCRdb holds only in-frame clones, not every one. The table includes roughly 18,000 clones, around three fifths detected once. Each and every patient relapsed after autologous stem cell transplantation, and patients got differing brentuximab vedotin exposure. Each best response was a complete response, a partial response or progressive disease. Sample: peripheral blood mononuclear cells (PBMCs), taken before the second cycle of nivolumab. The gene calls are TRBV4-2 and TRBJ1-4; 9 nucleotides agree with TRBD1. This clonotype was obtained from a human donor with classical Hodgkin lymphoma. The CDR3 nucleotides are TGTGCCAGCAGCCAAGGGGACAGGGAGGCCGAAAAACTGTTTTTT. As protein: CASSQGDREAEKLFF.